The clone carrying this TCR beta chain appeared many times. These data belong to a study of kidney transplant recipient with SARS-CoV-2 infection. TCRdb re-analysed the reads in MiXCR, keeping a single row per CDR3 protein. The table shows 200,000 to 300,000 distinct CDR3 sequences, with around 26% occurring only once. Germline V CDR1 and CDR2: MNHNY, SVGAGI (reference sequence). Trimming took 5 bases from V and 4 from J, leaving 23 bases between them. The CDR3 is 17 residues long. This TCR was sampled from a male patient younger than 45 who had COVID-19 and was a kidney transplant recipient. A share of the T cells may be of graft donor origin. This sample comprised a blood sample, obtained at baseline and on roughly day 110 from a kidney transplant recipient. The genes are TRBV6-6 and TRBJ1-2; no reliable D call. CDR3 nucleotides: TGTGCCAGCAGTCAAGGGATAGGTGGGAGAAAGACCTATGGCTACACCTTC. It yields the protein CASSQGIGGRKTYGYTF.